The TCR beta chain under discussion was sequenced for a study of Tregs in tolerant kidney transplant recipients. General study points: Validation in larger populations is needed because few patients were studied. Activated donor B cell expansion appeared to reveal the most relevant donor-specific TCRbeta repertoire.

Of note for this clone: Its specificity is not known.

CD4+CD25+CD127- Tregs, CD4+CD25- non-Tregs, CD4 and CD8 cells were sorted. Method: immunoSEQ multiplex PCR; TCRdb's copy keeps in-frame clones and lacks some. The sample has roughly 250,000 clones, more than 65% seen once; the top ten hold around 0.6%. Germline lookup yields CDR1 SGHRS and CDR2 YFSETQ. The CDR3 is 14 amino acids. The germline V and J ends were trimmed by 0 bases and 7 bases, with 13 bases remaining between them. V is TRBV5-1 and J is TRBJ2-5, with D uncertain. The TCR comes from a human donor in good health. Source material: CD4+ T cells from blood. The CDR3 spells CASSLDSEGGTQYF. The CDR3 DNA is TGCGCCAGCAGCTTGGACAGTGAAGGTGGGACCCAGTACTTC.